The rows below give T cell receptor beta chains drawn from one sample of a study of CD8 T cells in ankylosing spondylitis. MiXCR, run by TCRdb on the 5' RACE reads, gives a single entry per CDR3 protein. This table has 150,000 to 200,000 distinct CDR3 sequences, over 10% appearing once. Sequencing was done on a sample of blood, either unsorted or a sorted T cell fraction (not recorded which). These receptors were obtained from a female donor with ankylosing spondylitis or in good health (not recorded which). Each CDR3 is given with its conserved first and last residue. Fields, in order: clone size, J gene, V gene, D gene, CDR3 DNA, CDR3 protein. A D gene is named only where the DNA matches it firmly. Rows may omit the clone size; those that give it use once, few, many or a size class.

few TRBJ2-7 TRBV7-8 . TGTGCCAGCAGCTTAGGCGGAACCTACGAGCAGTACTTC CASSLGGTYEQYF
many TRBJ1-5 TRBV27 TRBD1 TGTGCCAGCAGGGGACAGCCCAATCAGCCCCAGCATTTT CASRGQPNQPQHF
many TRBJ1-5 TRBV20-1 . TGCAGTGCTAGGTCGGAACAGGGAGTTCAGCCCCAGCATTTT CSARSEQGVQPQHF
. TRBJ2-7 TRBV3-1 TRBD2 TGTGCCAGCAGCCAAAAACGGGGTAGCGGGAGAGTCTACGAGCAGTACTTC CASSQKRGSGRVYEQYF
many TRBJ1-4 TRBV12-5 . TGTGCTAGTGGTTTGGTATCGGGGGGGTCAGGTGAAAAACTGTTTTTT CASGLVSGGSGEKLFF
many TRBJ2-1 TRBV7-2 . TGTGCCAGCAGCTCGAGCGTAGGGGTATACAATGAGCAGTTCTTC CASSSSVGVYNEQFF
few TRBJ1-1 TRBV12-5 . TGTGCTAGTGGTTTGGGGGCAACTGAAGCTTTCTTT CASGLGATEAFF
many TRBJ1-1 TRBV12-3/TRBV12-4 . TGTGCCAGCAGAGAGCAGGGTTTTGACACTGAAGCTTTCTTT CASREQGFDTEAFF
once TRBJ2-2 TRBV7-9 . TGTGCCGGCAGCTCCCTCCCGTTTGGGAACACCGGGGAGCTGTTTTTT CAGSSLPFGNTGELFF
. TRBJ1-2 TRBV5-1 . TGCGCCAGCAGTAGGCAGAGCGATGGCTACACCTTC CASSRQSDGYTF
many TRBJ2-1 TRBV4-2 TRBD2 TGTGCCAGCAGCCAAGATGGCCTAGCGGGAGACGGCGAGCAGTTCTTC CASSQDGLAGDGEQFF
. TRBJ2-1 TRBV3-1 TRBD2 TGTGCCAGCAGCCAGTTTCTTCCTAGCGGCGTAAGCTCCTACAATGAGCAGTTCTTC CASSQFLPSGVSSYNEQFF
. TRBJ2-1 TRBV20-1 TRBD1 TGCAGTGCTAGAGATCACAGGGGCGAAGGTGAGCAGTTCTTC CSARDHRGEGEQFF
many TRBJ1-2 TRBV24-1 . TGTGCCATTTCGACAGGAACTAACTATGGCTACACCTTC CAISTGTNYGYTF
few TRBJ2-3 TRBV29-1 . TGCAGCGCTGCTGAGTTGGTGACGGCCACAGATACGCAGTATTTT CSAAELVTATDTQYF
many TRBJ2-2 TRBV12-3/TRBV12-4 . TGTGCCAGCAGCTTGCACCCAAGGGGGAACACCGGGGAGCTGTTTTTT CASSLHPRGNTGELFF
many TRBJ2-5 TRBV28 . TGTGCCAGCAATACTCCCAAAACGGAGACCCAGTACTTC CASNTPKTETQYF
many TRBJ2-1 TRBV5-1 TRBD2 TGCGCCAGCTCTGGGACTAGCTTTGGCAATGAGCAGTTCTTC CASSGTSFGNEQFF
many TRBJ2-3 TRBV12-3/TRBV12-4 . TGTGCCAGCAGTTTGATGGATACGCAGTATTTT CASSLMDTQYF
. TRBJ2-6 TRBV5-1 TRBD1 TGCGCCAGCAGGGAGGACAGGCTAGATGGGGCCAACGTCCTGACTTTC CASREDRLDGANVLTF
many TRBJ2-3 TRBV12-3/TRBV12-4 TRBD2 TGTGCCAGCAGCTTGGGGACTAGCGCGAGCACAGATACGCAGTATTTT CASSLGTSASTDTQYF
many TRBJ1-1 TRBV28 . TGTGCCAGCAGTTTCGTGGTGAACACTGAAGCTTTCTTT CASSFVVNTEAFF
many TRBJ2-3 TRBV5-6 TRBD1 TGTGCCAGCAGTCAAGACAGGGGAGTGAGAGTAGCAGATACGCAGTATTTT CASSQDRGVRVADTQYF
. TRBJ1-6 TRBV6-1 . TGTGCCAGCAGGCGCCGGGGTCACTATAATTCACCCCTCCACTTT CASRRRGHYNSPLHF
many TRBJ1-6 TRBV6-5 . TGTGCCAGCAGTTACGGGCAGGGGTTAGATAATTCACCCCTCCACTTT CASSYGQGLDNSPLHF
many TRBJ1-1 TRBV7-3 . TGTGCCAGCAGCTTAAGGGGGGGTTACACTGAAGCTTTCTTT CASSLRGGYTEAFF
. TRBJ1-1 TRBV18 . TGTGCCAGCTCACCAAACCCAGGGAACACTGAAGCTTTCTTT CASSPNPGNTEAFF
many TRBJ2-7 TRBV6-2/TRBV6-3 . TGTGCCAGCGGGGGGTCGGGGAGCTCCTACGAGCAGTACTTC CASGGSGSSYEQYF
many TRBJ1-1 TRBV5-1 . TGCGCCAGCAGCTTGGATGCTTCTGAAGCTTTCTTT CASSLDASEAFF
few TRBJ1-1 TRBV29-1 . TGCAGCGTTGTCTTACTGAACACTGAAGCTTTCTTT CSVVLLNTEAFF
few TRBJ1-1 TRBV5-1 TRBD1 TGCGCCACCTCGACACAGGGGGCCACTGAAGCTTTCTTT CATSTQGATEAFF
many TRBJ2-3 TRBV5-1 TRBD1 TGCGCCAGCAGCCCGCAAACGGGACAGGGGTCAGATACGCAGTATTTT CASSPQTGQGSDTQYF
many TRBJ2-6 TRBV6-2/TRBV6-3 . TGTGCCAGCAGTTCTCCCGGGCCTCGAACTGGGGCCAACGTCCTGACTTTC CASSSPGPRTGANVLTF
many TRBJ2-1 TRBV11-2 TRBD2 TGTGCCAGCAGCTTGGGGGAGGGGAGGAGGGCCCTCTACAATGAGCAGTTCTTC CASSLGEGRRALYNEQFF
. TRBJ2-1 TRBV7-3 TRBD2 TGTGCCAGCAGCCGGACTAGCGGGAGGGCCCGGTACAATGAGCAGTTCTTC CASSRTSGRARYNEQFF
few TRBJ2-2 TRBV11-2 . TGTGCCAGCAGCTTAGGGGGGCACGGGGAGCTGTTTTTT CASSLGGHGELFF
many TRBJ2-1 TRBV27 . TGTGCCAGCACCCCGACAGGCGTTATGTTGAAGGTGCAGTTCTTC CASTPTGVMLKVQFF
. TRBJ1-1 TRBV27 . TGTGCCAGCAGTCGCTACAGGGATCTGAACACTGAAGCTTTCTTT CASSRYRDLNTEAFF
many TRBJ2-5 TRBV5-5 . TGTGCCAGCAGCTCCATGACGGGGACGGAGACCCAGTACTTC CASSSMTGTETQYF
. TRBJ2-4 TRBV20-1 TRBD2 TGCAGTGCTACGGATAGCGGGAGGAAGTGGGATCAGTACTTC CSATDSGRKWDQYF
few TRBJ2-1 TRBV20-1 . TGCAGTGCTAGAGATCTCGGGGGGCACAATGAGCAGTTCTTC CSARDLGGHNEQFF
. TRBJ2-1 TRBV6-1 . TGTGCCAGCAGTACGCCGGGTCTTGATTATGAGCAGTTCTTC CASSTPGLDYEQFF
many TRBJ2-3 TRBV5-1 . TGCGCCAGCAGCTTGGACCGGGTAGGAACAGATACGCAGTATTTT CASSLDRVGTDTQYF
. TRBJ2-7 TRBV20-1 TRBD2 TGCAGTGCCTCTAGCGGGAGTTCGTTCGAGCAGTACTTC CSASSGSSFEQYF
. TRBJ1-5 TRBV7-6 . TGTGCCAGCAGCTTCGGGATCCTGGGCGGCAATCAGCCCCAGCATTTT CASSFGILGGNQPQHF
many TRBJ2-2 TRBV2 . TGTGCCAGCAGTGAAGCGGAAATTTACATCCAGGGACTTGAATCCACCGGGGAGCTGTTTTTT CASSEAEIYIQGLESTGELFF
many TRBJ1-1 TRBV20-1 . TGCAGTGCAGACGGACTCACGAACACTGAAGCTTTCTTT CSADGLTNTEAFF
few TRBJ1-6 TRBV7-9 . TGTGCCAGCAGCTTAGCGAGGGGGGGCCCGGATTCACCCCTCCACTTT CASSLARGGPDSPLHF
many TRBJ1-5 TRBV18 TRBD1 TGTGCCAGCTCACCATTAGGGACAGGCTCCTATCAGCCCCAGCATTTT CASSPLGTGSYQPQHF
few TRBJ2-1 TRBV7-6 TRBD2 TGTGCCAGCAGCTTAATTGGACTAGCGGGAGGTCCTGAGCAGTTCTTC CASSLIGLAGGPEQFF
. TRBJ2-1 TRBV5-1 . TGCGCCAGCAGCTTGGCCGCGGGCTTAAGCTCCTACAATGAGCAGTTCTTC CASSLAAGLSSYNEQFF
. TRBJ1-2 TRBV29-1 . TGCAGCGTCCTTCTGGACGGTTCCGGTGGCTACACCTTC CSVLLDGSGGYTF
many TRBJ1-2 TRBV12-3/TRBV12-4 . TGTGCCAGCAGTCAGGAAGGATATGGCTACACCTTC CASSQEGYGYTF
few TRBJ2-5 TRBV24-1 . TGTGCCACCAGTGATTTGGAACAGAACCAAGAGACCCAGTACTTC CATSDLEQNQETQYF
many TRBJ2-7 TRBV19 TRBD1 TGTGCCAGTAGACCGGGACAGGGGACGTCGGAGCAGTACTTC CASRPGQGTSEQYF
many TRBJ1-1 TRBV4-3 . TGCGCCAGCAGCCAAGTAGGCCGGGGCGGCACTGAAGCTTTCTTT CASSQVGRGGTEAFF
many TRBJ2-1 TRBV3-1 TRBD2 TGTGCCAGCAGCCAGGGGACTAGCGGAAACAATGAGCAGTTCTTC CASSQGTSGNNEQFF
many TRBJ1-5 TRBV5-5 . TGTGCCAGCAGCTTGGTTGACTATAGCAATCAGCCCCAGCATTTT CASSLVDYSNQPQHF
many TRBJ1-5 TRBV19 . TGTGCCAGTAGCCCCGGCAGCAATCAGCCCCAGCATTTT CASSPGSNQPQHF